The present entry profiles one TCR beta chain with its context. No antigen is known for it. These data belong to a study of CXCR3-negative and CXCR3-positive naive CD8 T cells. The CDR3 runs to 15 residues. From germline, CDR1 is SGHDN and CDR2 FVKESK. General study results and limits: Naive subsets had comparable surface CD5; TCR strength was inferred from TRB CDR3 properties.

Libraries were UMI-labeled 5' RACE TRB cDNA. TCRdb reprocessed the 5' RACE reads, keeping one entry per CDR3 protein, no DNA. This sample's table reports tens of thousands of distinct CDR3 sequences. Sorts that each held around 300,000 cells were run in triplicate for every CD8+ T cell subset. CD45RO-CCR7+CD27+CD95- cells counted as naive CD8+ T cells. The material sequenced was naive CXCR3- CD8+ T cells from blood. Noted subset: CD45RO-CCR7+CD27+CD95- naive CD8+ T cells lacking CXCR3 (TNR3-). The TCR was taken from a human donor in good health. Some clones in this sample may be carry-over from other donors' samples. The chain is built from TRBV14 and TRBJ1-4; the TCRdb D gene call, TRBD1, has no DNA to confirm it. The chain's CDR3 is CASSQGDRYNEKLFF.